The present T cell receptor (beta chain) was sequenced within a study of cytomegalovirus exposure and HLA in healthy donors. V lost 2 bases and J lost 6, with 10 bases in between. CDR1 and CDR2 (germline): MDHEN, SYDVKM. The CDR3 is 13 residues long. Sequencing used immunoSEQ multiplex PCR; TCRdb keeps in-frame clones, though not all of them. Of roughly 65,000 clones in the sample, approximately 94% were seen once. J is TRBJ1-2 and V is TRBV28; D is undetermined. Sequencing input: PBMCs. The clonotype comes from a man younger than 35 in good health and CMV-seropositive. In DNA, the CDR3 is TGTGCCAGCAGTTTACGGAGGTGGGATGGCTACACCTTC. Translating gives CASSLRRWDGYTF.